These T cell receptor beta chains were read from a single sample in a study of vaccination effects on CD4 cells after COVID-19. Generated by immunoSEQ multiplex PCR, the TCRdb table keeps only in-frame clones and is missing some. Here the sample spans 15,000 to 20,000 clones, around 80% being singletons. Their recognized antigens are unknown. The sequences come from CD4+ T cells from PBMCs cultured with SARS-CoV-2 spike peptides, collected after COVID-19 vaccination. These TCRs come from a human donor who had a prior SARS-CoV-2 infection. CDR3s include the opening cysteine and the closing phenylalanine or tryptophan. The order of the fields is V gene, clone size, CDR3 protein. Expanded clones are given a class, and other clones once, few, many or no size at all.

V: TRBV18
size: .
CDR3: CASSPGGIGTQYF

V: TRBV5-8
size: .
CDR3: CASSFFGGKGTQYF

V: TRBV5-4
size: .
CDR3: CASSLAGITYEQYF

V: TRBV30
size: .
CDR3: CAYHREFQWNTEAFF

V: TRBV4-1
size: few
CDR3: CASSRPDRENGELFF

V: TRBV2
size: .
CDR3: CASQSDYGTQYF

V: TRBV4-1
size: .
CDR3: CASSQGWAGAGVSYEQYF

V: TRBV2
size: .
CDR3: CASVPLLAGAYEQYF

V: TRBV7-7
size: .
CDR3: CASTPGVGGAYNEQFF

V: TRBV7-2
size: .
CDR3: CASSPGGASGGTYEQYF

V: TRBV14
size: .
CDR3: CASSQELGTRRIQQYF

V: TRBV4-3
size: .
CDR3: CASSREPHLTVSGNTIYF

V: TRBV2
size: .
CDR3: CASSPLRNTGELFF

V: TRBV4-1
size: .
CDR3: CASSQMWGTGTDTQYF

V: TRBV29-1
size: .
CDR3: CSVGVNRGQGLEGYTF

V: TRBV23-1
size: .
CDR3: CASSEGLADYNEQFF

V: TRBV21-1
size: .
CDR3: CASSKLGNTEAFF

V: TRBV20-1
size: .
CDR3: CSASGQGGYGYTF

V: TRBV7-8
size: .
CDR3: CASSSRGGGVYTDTQYF

V: TRBV24-1
size: .
CDR3: CATSDPRLAGQETQYF

V: TRBV3-1/TRBV3-2
size: .
CDR3: CASSPGDRSEAFF

V: TRBV5-6
size: .
CDR3: CASSLDRGPTIYF

V: TRBV6-5
size: .
CDR3: CASRPSFGLGTEAFF

V: TRBV30
size: .
CDR3: CAWSVAGGRAYEQYF

V: TRBV14
size: .
CDR3: CASSPVASREQYF

V: TRBV7-7
size: .
CDR3: CASSLGASRMETQYF

V: TRBV30
size: .
CDR3: CAWSWQATQYF

V: TRBV5-1
size: .
CDR3: CASSLGTGGVNEQFF

V: TRBV5-4
size: .
CDR3: CASRRDSGANVLTF

V: TRBV28
size: medium-sized
CDR3: CASTGLRGIKTQYF

V: TRBV7-2
size: .
CDR3: CASSFSGGGNQPQHF

V: TRBV4-3
size: .
CDR3: CASSQGVVFRGPDTQYF

V: TRBV30
size: .
CDR3: CAWGRGTGLTYNEQFF

V: TRBV5-1
size: .
CDR3: CASSLGAGNTDTQYF

V: TRBV6-5
size: once
CDR3: CASSGRQGYTIYF

V: TRBV5-1
size: .
CDR3: CASSLAGQTYGYTF

V: TRBV29-1
size: .
CDR3: CSVMGLAGGSDTQYF

V: TRBV3-1/TRBV3-2
size: .
CDR3: CASRPFAGVGGWETQYF